What follows describes a single TCR beta chain. Its recognized antigen is unknown. Base qualities were left out, and no much larger clone turns up one base away. In the ViraFEST assay, PBMC were stimulated with viral peptide pools, and TCR sequencing was then used to find antigen-specific CD4+ T cell clonotypes based on their expansion. After around 11 days of culture, CD4+ T cells were isolated with the EasySep CD4+ T cell isolation kit. PCR-confirmed SARS-CoV-2 infection had occurred in convalescent patients between March and December 2020, before the Alpha, Beta and Delta variants emerged in the United States. Each well held under 2.5 million PBMC cultured in IMDM containing approximately 5% human AB serum, 10 IU/ml IL-2 and gentamicin, along with roughly 10 ug/ml peptides. An HIV-1 Nef peptide pool served as the negative control culture condition. On days 3 and 7, half of the culture medium was replaced with fresh IL-2-containing medium. Unless otherwise noted, each peptide stimulation condition was cultured in triplicate wells. PBMC were separated from whole blood using Ficoll-Paque Plus gradient centrifugation and were then either cryopreserved at -140C or used fresh. Genomic DNA was extracted from cultured CD4+ T cells with the QIAamp micro DNA kit.

The sample originates from a study of vaccination effects on CD4 cells after COVID-19 (dated by TCRdb to the early 2020s). Looking at the study overall: Each participant got two doses of an mRNA SARS-CoV-2 vaccine, either BNT162b2 or mRNA-1273. In a couple of convalescent patients, pre-vaccine samples were collected 16 days and one week ahead of the first dose, 142 and 148 days after COVID-19 diagnosis. SARS-CoV-2 spike-specific CD4+ TCR repertoires were compared before and after mRNA vaccination in COVID-19 convalescent patients and in infection-naive vaccine recipients. A total of nine to ten COVID-19 convalescent patients and a handful of SARS-CoV-2-naive healthy vaccine recipients were included in the full study. The Oncomine TCR Beta short-read assay on an Illumina iSeq 100 was used to sequence cultures from other donors in the study. The paper's findings and limits, for the study overall: Among convalescent patients, the spike-reactive repertoire after vaccination was made up mainly of new vaccine-induced clones that were largely distinct from the clones induced by infection. Both infection-induced and vaccine-induced clones contracted markedly at late post-vaccination timepoints, which is consistent with waning T cell responses. The study was limited by a small number of convalescent patients, and early post-infection timepoints were lacking.

The method behind the library was the immunoSEQ multiplex PCR assay. DNA from the cultured, isolated CD4+ T cells was subjected to TCR beta CDR3 sequencing. The original methods were these. The analysis removed non-productive TCR sequences, trimmed reads to the CDR3 region, and retained only CDR3s that were 7 or more amino acids long. Antigen-specific clonotypes were identified with the MANAFEST web app by comparing expansion in peptide wells against reference cultures. For clones to be considered positive, expansion at FDR<0.05 versus reference and all other wells, an odds ratio above 5, and a frequency above 0.1% in two replicate wells were required. A clonotype was called cross-reactive if it was significantly expanded both in SARS-CoV-2 spike wells and in at least one common cold coronavirus spike condition. CDR3 similarity was assessed by Levenshtein distance with the stringdist R package, and unrooted trees were built with ape in R 3.6.1. The immuneACCESS repertoire file appears here via TCRdb, limited to in-frame rearrangements. These files lack a portion of the clones; in checked studies, under half of the deficit traces to unresolved V genes, and the cause of the others is not known. Clone size and the V and J calls come from that table; the DNA yielded D and trimming. This sample comprises under 80,000 clones, roughly 73% of them detected only once. The leading ten clones occupy about 5% of the sample.

The CDR3 spans 18 residues, from the cysteine through the phenylalanine. Just CDR3 DNA is preserved here, 54 bases in frame from base 1. Compared with germline, V lacks 4 bases and J lacks 4 bases; bases without a gene match: 12. The germline V gene (reference sequence) sets CDR1 to SGHNT and CDR2 to YYREEE. This specimen consisted of CD4+ T cells from PBMCs cultured with HIV peptides, obtained before COVID-19 vaccination. The cell subset or site label on this specimen signifies: HIV-1 Nef peptide pool negative control/reference culture. The sequence joins TRBV5-4 to TRBJ2-3; 13 central nucleotides agree with TRBD2. This sequence was found in a human donor who had a prior SARS-CoV-2 infection. The DNA sequence follows: TGTGCCAGCAGCCCCCCGTCCGGGACTAGCGGGGCACCAGATACGCAGTATTTT. The encoded protein is CASSPPSGTSGAPDTQYF.